A single sample gave rise to the 9 T cell receptor beta chains below, sequenced in a study of preoperative IRX-2 immunotherapy in early breast cancer. The method was immunoSEQ multiplex PCR; TCRdb's version includes in-frame clones alone and lacks a portion of them. The sample has over 20,000 clones, 70% to 90% seen once. Treatment denoted: preoperative locoregional IRX-2 cytokine immunotherapy. The sample was lymph node tissue, taken after IRX-2 immunotherapy. The receptors were gathered from a human donor with breast cancer.

The CDR3 here is CASSITGLRTDTQYF. In DNA form, the CDR3 reads TGTGCCAGTAGTATCACGGGACTCCGCACAGATACGCAGTATTTT. The chain has TRBV19 and TRBJ2-3; a weak D match, TRBD2 (6 bases). Germline assignment: CDR1 LNHDA and CDR2 SQIVND (reference sequence). This CDR3 is 15 amino acids long. Between the trimmed V and J ends, which lost 3 bases and 1 base, there was a span of 11 bases.

This clone turned up a few times. CDR3 protein: CASSLSRAGYGYTF. DNA of the CDR3: TGTGCCAGCAGCTTATCCAGGGCCGGCTATGGCTACACCTTC. The rearrangement links TRBV11-3 to TRBJ1-2, with a tentative D call TRBD1 (5 bases). V was shortened by 2 bases and J by 4 bases, with 11 bases between the two germline ends. Germline V lookup: CDR1 SGHNT, CDR2 YENEEA. The CDR3 spans 14 residues.

V is TRBV6-8 and J is TRBJ2-2, with 9 bases lining up with TRBD1. V lost 6 bases and J lost 6; bases outside the gene matches: 5. The germline V gene encodes CDR1 MNHGY and CDR2 SAAAGT. The length of the CDR3 is 14 residues. Here the CDR3 reads CASRNRGPAGELFF. DNA for the CDR3: TGTGCCAGCAGAAACAGGGGGCCGGCCGGGGAGCTGTTTTTT.

The chain carries TRBV7-6 and TRBJ1-2, with TRBD1 identical over 8 bases. CDR3 length equals 17 residues. Germline-derived CDR1 and CDR2 are SGHVS and FNYEAQ. With V trimmed by 1 base and J by 6 bases, 13 bases remained unmatched. The chain's CDR3 is CASSLGPPAGGGDGYTF. The DNA of the CDR3 is TGTGCCAGCAGCTTAGGGCCCCCGGCAGGGGGCGGCGATGGCTACACCTTC.

V gene TRBV7-8 combines with J gene TRBJ1-5, with D possibly TRBD1 on 5 matching bases. V was cut by 2 bases and J by 6 bases, with 17 bases left in between. The CDR3 loop spans 16 amino acids. Germline CDR1 and CDR2: SGHVS and FQNEAQ. The CDR3 sequence is CASSLKAGGAGQPQHF. CDR3 in DNA: TGTGCCAGCAGCTTAAAGGCAGGAGGGGCGGGTCAGCCCCAGCATTTT.

The chain carries TRBV18 and TRBJ1-5; D is ambiguous. The germline CDR1 and CDR2 sequences are KGHSH and LQKENI. The V end lost 2 bases, the J end lost 3 bases, and 11 bases lay between the germline ends. The CDR3 sequence is 15 residues long. This chain's CDR3 is CASSPTDGINQPQHF. CDR3 nucleotides: TGTGCCAGCTCACCAACGGACGGTATCAATCAGCCCCAGCATTTT.

The gene calls are TRBV28 and TRBJ1-5; D remains unclear. V was cut by 6 bases and J by 2 bases, with 11 bases left in between. The CDR3 spans 14 residues. The V gene's germline CDR1 is MDHEN and CDR2 SYDVKM. CDR3 DNA sequence: TGTGCCAGCAGCCCGGATTTCGGCAATCAGCCCCAGCATTTT. Translating gives CASSPDFGNQPQHF.

The chain joins TRBV11-3 to TRBJ1-2, with 8 bases that match TRBD1. This CDR3 has 15 amino acids. Losses at the gene ends were 5 bases for V and 0 bases for J; bases not matched to a gene: 5. CDR1 and CDR2 (germline): SGHNT, YENEEA. The CDR3 DNA sequence: TGTGCCAGCAGCGTGGACAGGGCGACTAACTATGGCTACACCTTC. Encoded protein: CASSVDRATNYGYTF. The full variable domain, completed using reference TRBV11-3 and TRBJ1-2, is EAGVVQSPRYKIIEKKQPVAFWCNPISGHNTLYWYLQNLGQGPELLIRYENEEAVDDSQLPKDRFSAERLKGVDSTLKIQPAELGDSAVYLCASSVDRATNYGYTFGSGTRLTVV.

V usage is TRBV18 and J usage is TRBJ1-1; D ambiguous. The germline V and J ends were trimmed by 0 bases and 0 bases, with 2 bases remaining between them. The CDR3 is 13 residues long. In germline, CDR1 is KGHSH, CDR2 LQKENI. CDR3 DNA sequence: TGTGCCAGCTCACCACCAGTGAACACTGAAGCTTTCTTT. The encoded protein is CASSPPVNTEAFF.